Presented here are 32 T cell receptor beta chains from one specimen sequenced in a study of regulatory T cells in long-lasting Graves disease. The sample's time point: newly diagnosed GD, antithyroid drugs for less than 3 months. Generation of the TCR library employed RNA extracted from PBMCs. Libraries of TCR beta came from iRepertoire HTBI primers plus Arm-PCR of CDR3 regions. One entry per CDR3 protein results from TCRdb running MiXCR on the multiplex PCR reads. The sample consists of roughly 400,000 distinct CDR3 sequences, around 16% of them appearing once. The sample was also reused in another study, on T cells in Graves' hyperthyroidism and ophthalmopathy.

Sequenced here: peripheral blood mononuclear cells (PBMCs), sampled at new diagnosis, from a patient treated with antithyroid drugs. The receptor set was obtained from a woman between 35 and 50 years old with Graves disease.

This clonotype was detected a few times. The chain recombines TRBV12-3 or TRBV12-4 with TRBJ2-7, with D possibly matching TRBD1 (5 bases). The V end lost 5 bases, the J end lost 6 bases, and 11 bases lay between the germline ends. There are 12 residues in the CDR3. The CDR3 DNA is TGTGCCAGCAGTCCAAGTAGGGGCGAGCAGTACTTC. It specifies CASSPSRGEQYF.

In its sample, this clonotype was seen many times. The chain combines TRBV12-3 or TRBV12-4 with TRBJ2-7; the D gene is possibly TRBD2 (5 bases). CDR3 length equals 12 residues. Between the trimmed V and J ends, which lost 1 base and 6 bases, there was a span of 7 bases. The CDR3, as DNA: TGTGCCAGCAGTTTAGACGGGGTCGAGCAGTACTTC. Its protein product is CASSLDGVEQYF.

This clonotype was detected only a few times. CDR3: CASSPGTGESYEQYF. The DNA for the CDR3 is TGTGCCAGCTCACCCGGGACAGGGGAATCCTACGAGCAGTACTTC. The chain is built from TRBV18 and TRBJ2-7; 10 bases line up with TRBD1. The CDR3 is made up of 15 amino acids. Germline V lookup: CDR1 KGHSH, CDR2 LQKENI. With V trimmed by 3 bases and J by 1 base, 3 bases remained unmatched.

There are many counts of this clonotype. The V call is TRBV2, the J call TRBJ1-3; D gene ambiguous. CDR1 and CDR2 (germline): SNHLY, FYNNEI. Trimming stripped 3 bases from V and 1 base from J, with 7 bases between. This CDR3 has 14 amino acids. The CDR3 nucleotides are TGTGCCAGCAGTGATGTACGTTCTGGAAACACCATATATTTT. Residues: CASSDVRSGNTIYF.

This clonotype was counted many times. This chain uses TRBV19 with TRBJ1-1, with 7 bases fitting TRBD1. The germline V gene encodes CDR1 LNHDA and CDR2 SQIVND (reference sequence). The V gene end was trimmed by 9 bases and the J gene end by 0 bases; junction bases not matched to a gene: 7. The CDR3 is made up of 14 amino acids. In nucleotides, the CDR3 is TGTGCCAGCAGCCCGACAGGGCTGAACACTGAAGCTTTCTTT. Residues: CASSPTGLNTEAFF.

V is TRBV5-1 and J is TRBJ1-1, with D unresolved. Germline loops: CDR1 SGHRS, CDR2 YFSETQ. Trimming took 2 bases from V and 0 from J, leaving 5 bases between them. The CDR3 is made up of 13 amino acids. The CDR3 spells CASSFQMNTEAFF. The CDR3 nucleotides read TGCGCCAGCAGCTTCCAGATGAACACTGAAGCTTTCTTT.

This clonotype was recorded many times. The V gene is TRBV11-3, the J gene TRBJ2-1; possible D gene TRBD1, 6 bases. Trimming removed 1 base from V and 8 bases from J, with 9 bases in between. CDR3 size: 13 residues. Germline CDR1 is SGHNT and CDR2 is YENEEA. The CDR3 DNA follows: TGTGCCAGCAGCTTAGCAGGGGCCTATGAGCAGTTCTTC. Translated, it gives CASSLAGAYEQFF. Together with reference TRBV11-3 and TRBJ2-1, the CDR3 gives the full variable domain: EAGVVQSPRYKIIEKKQPVAFWCNPISGHNTLYWYLQNLGQGPELLIRYENEEAVDDSQLPKDRFSAERLKGVDSTLKIQPAELGDSAVYLCASSLAGAYEQFFGPGTRLTVL.

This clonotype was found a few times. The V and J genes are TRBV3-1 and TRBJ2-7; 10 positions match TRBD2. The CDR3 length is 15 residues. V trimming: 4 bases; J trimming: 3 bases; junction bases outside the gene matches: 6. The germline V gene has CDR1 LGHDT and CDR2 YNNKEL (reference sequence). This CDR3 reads CASSPLAGGGYEQYF. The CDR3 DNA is TGTGCCAGCAGCCCCTTAGCGGGAGGTGGCTACGAGCAGTACTTC.

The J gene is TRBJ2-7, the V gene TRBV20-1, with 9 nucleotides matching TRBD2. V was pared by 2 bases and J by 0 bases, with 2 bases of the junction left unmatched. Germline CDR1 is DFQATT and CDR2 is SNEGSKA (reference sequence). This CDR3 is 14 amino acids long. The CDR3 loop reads CSARQAGGSYEQYF. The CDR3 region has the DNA TGCAGTGCTAGACAAGCGGGAGGCTCCTACGAGCAGTACTTC.

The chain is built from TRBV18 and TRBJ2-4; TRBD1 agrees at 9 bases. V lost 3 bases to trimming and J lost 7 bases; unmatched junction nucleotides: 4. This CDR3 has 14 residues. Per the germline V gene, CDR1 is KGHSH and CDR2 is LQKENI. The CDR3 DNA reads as TGTGCCAGCTCACCTGGGACAGGGAGTAACATTCAGTACTTC. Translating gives CASSPGTGSNIQYF.

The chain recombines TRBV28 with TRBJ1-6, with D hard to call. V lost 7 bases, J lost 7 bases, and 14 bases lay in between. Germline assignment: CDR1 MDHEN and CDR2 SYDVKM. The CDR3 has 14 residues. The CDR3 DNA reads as TGTGCCAGCAAGGTTCATGGTGAGAATTCACCCCTCCACTTT. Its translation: CASKVHGENSPLHF.

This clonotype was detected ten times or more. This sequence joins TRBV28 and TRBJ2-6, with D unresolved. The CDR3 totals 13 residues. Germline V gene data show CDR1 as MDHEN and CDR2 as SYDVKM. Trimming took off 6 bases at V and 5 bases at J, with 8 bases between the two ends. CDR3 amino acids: CASRPRRANVLTF. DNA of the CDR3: TGTGCCAGCAGACCCAGGAGGGCCAACGTCCTGACTTTC.

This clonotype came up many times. This CDR3 reads CASSLNQGQGPEKLFF. The CDR3 region has the DNA TGTGCCAGCTCTCTCAACCAGGGACAGGGTCCTGAAAAACTGTTTTTT. The V and J genes are TRBV18 and TRBJ1-4; 9 bases agree with TRBD1. CDR1 and CDR2 from the germline V gene are KGHSH and LQKENI. The CDR3 loop spans 16 amino acids. V lost 6 bases, J lost 7 bases, and 12 bases stayed unmatched.

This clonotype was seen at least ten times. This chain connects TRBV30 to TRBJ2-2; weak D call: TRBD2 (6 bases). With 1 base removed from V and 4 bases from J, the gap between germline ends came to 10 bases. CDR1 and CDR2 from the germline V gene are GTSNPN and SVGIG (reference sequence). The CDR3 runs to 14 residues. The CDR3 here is CAWSGQGGTGELFF. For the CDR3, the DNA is TGTGCCTGGAGTGGGCAGGGAGGCACCGGGGAGCTGTTTTTT. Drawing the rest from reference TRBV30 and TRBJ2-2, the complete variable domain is SQTIHQWPATLVQPVGSPLSLECTVEGTSNPNLYWYRQAAGRGLQLLFYSVGIGQISSEVPQNLSASRPQDRQFILSSKKLLLSDSGFYLCAWSGQGGTGELFFGEGSRLTVL.

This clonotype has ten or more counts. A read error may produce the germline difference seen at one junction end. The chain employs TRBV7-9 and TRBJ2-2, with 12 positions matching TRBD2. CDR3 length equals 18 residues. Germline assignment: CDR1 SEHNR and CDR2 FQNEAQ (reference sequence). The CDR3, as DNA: TGTGCCAGCACCTTACTGACTAGCGGGAGCGCGAACACCGGGGAGCTGTTTTTT. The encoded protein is CASTLLTSGSANTGELFF.

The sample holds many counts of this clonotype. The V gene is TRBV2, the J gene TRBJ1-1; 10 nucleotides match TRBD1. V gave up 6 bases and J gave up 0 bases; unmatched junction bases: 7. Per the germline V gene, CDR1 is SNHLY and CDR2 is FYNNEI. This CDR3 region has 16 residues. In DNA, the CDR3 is TGTGCCAGCAGGTATGGGACAGGGGATCTGAACACTGAAGCTTTCTTT. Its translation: CASRYGTGDLNTEAFF.

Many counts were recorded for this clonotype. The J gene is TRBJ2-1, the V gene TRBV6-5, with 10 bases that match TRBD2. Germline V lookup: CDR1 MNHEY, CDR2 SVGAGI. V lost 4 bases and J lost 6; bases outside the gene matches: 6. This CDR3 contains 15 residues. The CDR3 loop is CASSFASGRSNEQFF. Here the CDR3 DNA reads TGTGCCAGCAGTTTTGCTAGCGGGAGATCCAATGAGCAGTTCTTC.

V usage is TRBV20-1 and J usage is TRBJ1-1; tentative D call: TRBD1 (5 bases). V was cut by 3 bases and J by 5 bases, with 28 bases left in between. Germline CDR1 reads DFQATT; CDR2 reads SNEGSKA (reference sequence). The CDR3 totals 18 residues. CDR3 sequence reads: CSASLPGNRDADSTEAFF. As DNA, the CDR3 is TGCAGTGCTAGCCTACCAGGGAACCGGGACGCCGACTCTACTGAAGCTTTCTTT.

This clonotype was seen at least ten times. The CDR3 here is CASSLTTNFETQYF. The CDR3 DNA is TGTGCCAGCAGCTTAACGACTAACTTCGAGACCCAGTACTTC. The chain is built from TRBV7-2 and TRBJ2-5; D possibly corresponds to TRBD2 (5 bases). Trimming removed 2 bases at V and 5 bases at J, with 12 bases between. The CDR3 totals 14 residues. Germline CDR1 reads SGHTA; CDR2 reads FQGNSA.

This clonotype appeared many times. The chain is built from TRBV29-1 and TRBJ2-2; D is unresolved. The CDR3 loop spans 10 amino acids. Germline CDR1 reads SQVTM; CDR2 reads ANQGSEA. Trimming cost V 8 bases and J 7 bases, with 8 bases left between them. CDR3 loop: CSTWDGELFF. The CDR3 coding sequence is TGCAGCACCTGGGACGGGGAGCTGTTTTTT.

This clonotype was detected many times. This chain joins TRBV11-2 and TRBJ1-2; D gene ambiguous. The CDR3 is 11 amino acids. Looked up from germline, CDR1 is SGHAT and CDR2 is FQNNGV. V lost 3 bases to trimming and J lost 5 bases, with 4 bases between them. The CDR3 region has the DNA TGTGCCAGCAGCTTCGATTATGGCTACACCTTC. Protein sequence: CASSFDYGYTF.

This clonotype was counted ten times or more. CDR3 sequence (DNA): TGTGCCAGCAGTTACTCCAGGGTCGGGTCACCCCTCCACTTT. Amino acids: CASSYSRVGSPLHF. This chain connects TRBV6-5 to TRBJ1-6; D possibly corresponds to TRBD1 (5 bases). The CDR3 is 14 amino acids. The germline CDR1 and CDR2 sequences are MNHEY and SVGAGI. Trimming stripped 0 bases from V and 10 bases from J, with 10 bases between.

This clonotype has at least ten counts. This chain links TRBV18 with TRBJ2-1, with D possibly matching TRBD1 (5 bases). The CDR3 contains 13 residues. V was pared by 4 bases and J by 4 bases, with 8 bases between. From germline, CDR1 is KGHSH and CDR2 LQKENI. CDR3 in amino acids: CASSRGQYNEQFF. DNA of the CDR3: TGTGCCAGCTCACGTGGACAATACAATGAGCAGTTCTTC.

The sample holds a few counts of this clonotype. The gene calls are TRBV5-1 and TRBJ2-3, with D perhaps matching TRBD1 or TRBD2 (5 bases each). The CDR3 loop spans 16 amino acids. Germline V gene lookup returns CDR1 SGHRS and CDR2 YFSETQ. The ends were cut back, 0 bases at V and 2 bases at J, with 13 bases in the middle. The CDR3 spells CASSLALRGDTDTQYF. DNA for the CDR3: TGCGCCAGCAGCTTGGCTCTTAGGGGAGACACAGATACGCAGTATTTT.

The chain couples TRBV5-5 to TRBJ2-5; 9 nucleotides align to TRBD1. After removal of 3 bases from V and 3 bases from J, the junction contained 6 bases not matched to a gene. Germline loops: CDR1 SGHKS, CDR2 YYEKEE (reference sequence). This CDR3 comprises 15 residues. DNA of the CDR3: TGTGCCAGCAGCTCCGGGACAGGGTACGAAGAGACCCAGTACTTC. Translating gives CASSSGTGYEETQYF.

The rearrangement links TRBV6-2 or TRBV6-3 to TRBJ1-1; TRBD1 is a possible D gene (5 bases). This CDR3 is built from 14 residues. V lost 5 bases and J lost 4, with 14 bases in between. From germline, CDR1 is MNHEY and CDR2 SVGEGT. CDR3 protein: CASSGAGWFTEAFF. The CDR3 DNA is TGTGCCAGCAGTGGGGCTGGGTGGTTCACTGAAGCTTTCTTT.

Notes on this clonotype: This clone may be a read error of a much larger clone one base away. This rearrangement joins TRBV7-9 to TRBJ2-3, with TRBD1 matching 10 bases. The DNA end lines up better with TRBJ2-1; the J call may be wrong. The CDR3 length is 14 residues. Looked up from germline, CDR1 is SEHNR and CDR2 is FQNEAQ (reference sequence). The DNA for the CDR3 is TGTGCCAGCAGCGGGGACAGGGGAATAGGCGAGCAGTTCTTC. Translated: CASSGDRGIGEQFF.

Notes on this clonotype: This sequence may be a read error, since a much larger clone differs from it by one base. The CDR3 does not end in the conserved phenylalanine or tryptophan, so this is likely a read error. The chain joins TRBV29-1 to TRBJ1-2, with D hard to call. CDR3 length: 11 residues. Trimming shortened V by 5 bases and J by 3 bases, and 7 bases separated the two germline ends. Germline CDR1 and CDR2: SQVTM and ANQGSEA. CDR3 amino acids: CSVSVDYGYTL. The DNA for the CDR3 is TGCAGCGTTTCCGTCGACTATGGCTACACCCTC.

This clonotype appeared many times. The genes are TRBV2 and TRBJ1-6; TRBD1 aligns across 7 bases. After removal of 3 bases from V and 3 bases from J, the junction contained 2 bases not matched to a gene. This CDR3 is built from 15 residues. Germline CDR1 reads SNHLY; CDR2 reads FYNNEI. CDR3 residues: CASSDTGDYNSPLHF. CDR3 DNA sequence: TGTGCCAGCAGTGATACAGGGGACTATAATTCACCCCTCCACTTT.

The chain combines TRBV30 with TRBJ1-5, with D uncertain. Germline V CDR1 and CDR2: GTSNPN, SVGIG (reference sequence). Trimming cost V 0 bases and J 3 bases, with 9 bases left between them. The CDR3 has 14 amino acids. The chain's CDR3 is CAWSVQGSNQPQHF. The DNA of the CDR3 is TGTGCCTGGAGTGTTCAAGGGTCCAATCAGCCCCAGCATTTT.

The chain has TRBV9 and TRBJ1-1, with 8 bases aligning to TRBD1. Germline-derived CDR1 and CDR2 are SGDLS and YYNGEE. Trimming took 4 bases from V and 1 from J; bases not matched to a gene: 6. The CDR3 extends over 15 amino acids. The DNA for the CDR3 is TGTGCCAGCAGCTCTAGACAGGGGCAGAACACTGAAGCTTTCTTT. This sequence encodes CASSSRQGQNTEAFF. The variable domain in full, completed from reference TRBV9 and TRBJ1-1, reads DSGVTQTPKHLITATGQRVTLRCSPRSGDLSVYWYQQSLDQGLQFLIQYYNGEERAKGNILERFSAQQFPDLHSELNLSSLELGDSALYFCASSSRQGQNTEAFFGQGTRLTVV.

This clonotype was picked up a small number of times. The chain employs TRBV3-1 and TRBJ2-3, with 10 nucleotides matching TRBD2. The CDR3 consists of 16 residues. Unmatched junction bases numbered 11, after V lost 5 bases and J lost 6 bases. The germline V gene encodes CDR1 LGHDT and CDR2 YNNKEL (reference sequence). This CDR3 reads CASSFGLAEPRDTQYF. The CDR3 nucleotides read TGTGCCAGCAGCTTCGGACTAGCGGAGCCCCGGGATACGCAGTATTTT.